Following are 25 T cell receptor beta chains from one sample sequenced in a study of shared clonotypes between healthy human individuals. Naive-designated CD8 cells lacked CD45RO, were positively enriched for CCR7, and omitted terminally differentiated effector memory CD45RA+ cells. The data were produced by immunoSEQ multiplex PCR, yet TCRdb's version contains in-frame clones alone and is incomplete. The sample carries about 1,800,000 clones, just under 95% recorded once. The sample consisted of naive CD8+ T cells sorted from blood. Source of these receptors: a man younger than 30 in good health.

This chain links TRBV25-1 with TRBJ2-4; no clear D. The CDR3 totals 15 residues. CDR1 is MGHDK and CDR2 is SYGVNS in the germline V gene. V was clipped by 10 bases and J by 0 bases, with 16 bases between them. The CDR3 coding sequence is TGTGCCACCTCTCCGACAACTCTAGCCAAAAACATTCAGTACTTC. Translating gives CATSPTTLAKNIQYF. The variable domain in full, completed from reference TRBV25-1 and TRBJ2-4, reads EADIYQTPRYLVIGTGKKITLECSQTMGHDKMYWYQQDPGMELHLIHYSYGVNSTEKGDLSSESTVSRIRTEHFPLTLESARPSHTSQYLCATSPTTLAKNIQYFGAGTRLSVL.

This chain joins TRBV27 and TRBJ2-7; 8 nucleotides line up with TRBD1. CDR3 length: 14 amino acids. The germline V gene encodes CDR1 MNHEY and CDR2 SMNVEV (reference sequence). With V trimmed by 2 bases and J by 6 bases, 6 bases remained unmatched. CDR3 sequence (DNA): TGTGCCAGCAGTTTAAGTCAGGGGGCGGTCGAGCAGTACTTC. Protein product: CASSLSQGAVEQYF.

J is TRBJ2-1 and V is TRBV9, with D possibly being TRBD1 (5 bases). The germline V and J ends were trimmed by 0 bases and 4 bases, with 8 bases remaining between them. CDR1 and CDR2 from the germline V gene are SGDLS and YYNGEE. This CDR3 contains 14 residues. For the CDR3, the DNA is TGTGCCAGCAGCGTAGGAGACAGATACAATGAGCAGTTCTTC. Protein product: CASSVGDRYNEQFF.

For this clone: Other DNA sequences from this sample encode an identical CDR3 as well. The rearrangement uses TRBV28 and TRBJ1-5; TRBD1 matches 8 bases. J was trimmed by 1 base and V by 5 bases; bases with no gene match: 4. This CDR3 is 15 amino acids long. Germline lookup yields CDR1 MDHEN and CDR2 SYDVKM. The CDR3 coding sequence is TGTGCCAGCAGTAGCACAGGGGGGAGCAATCAGCCCCAGCATTTT. Encoded protein: CASSSTGGSNQPQHF. The full variable domain, rest sourced from reference TRBV28 and TRBJ1-5, is DVKVTQSSRYLVKRTGEKVFLECVQDMDHENMFWYRQDPGLGLRLIYFSYDVKMKEKGDIPEGYSVSREKKERFSLILESASTNQTSMYLCASSSTGGSNQPQHFGDGTRLSIL.

The chain links TRBV27 to TRBJ2-2; 8 nucleotides match TRBD1. Per germline, CDR1 MNHEY and CDR2 SMNVEV (reference sequence). This CDR3 has 13 amino acids. V gave up 6 bases and J gave up 7 bases; unmatched junction bases: 4. CDR3 nucleotide sequence: TGTGCCAGCAGCACAGGGGGGATCGGGGAGCTGTTTTTT. This codes for CASSTGGIGELFF.

The rearrangement uses TRBV7-6 and TRBJ1-3; D gene unclear. The CDR3 is 13 amino acids. Germline V lookup: CDR1 SGHVS, CDR2 FNYEAQ. V was shortened by 8 bases and J by 1 base, with 9 bases between the two germline ends. The chain's CDR3 is CASLDLSGNTIYF. The CDR3 nucleotides are TGTGCCAGCTTGGATTTATCTGGAAACACCATATATTTT.

The CDR3 DNA follows: TGTGCCAGCAGCTTAGACACTGCTAATGAGCAGTTCTTC. The encoded protein is CASSLDTANEQFF. The V call is TRBV7-3, the J call TRBJ2-1, with D hard to call. V lost 2 bases and J lost 7, with 9 bases in between. Per the germline V gene, CDR1 is SGHTA and CDR2 is FQGTGA. This CDR3 is built from 13 residues. Complete variable domain (other parts from reference TRBV7-3 and TRBJ2-1): GAGVSQTPSNKVTEKGKYVELRCDPISGHTALYWYRQSLGQGPEFLIYFQGTGAADDSGLPNDRFFAVRPEGSVSTLKIQRTERGDSAVYLCASSLDTANEQFFGPGTRLTVL.

The CDR3 nucleotides read TGTGCCAGCAGCAACCTACGGTCCCGGGACAGGGTATCTGGAAACACCATATATTTT. It is translated as CASSNLRSRDRVSGNTIYF. The rearrangement joins TRBV21-1 to TRBJ1-3; the D call in the table, TRBD1, was not verified against the DNA. TRBV21-1 corresponds to a pseudogene. The CDR3 is 19 amino acids.

The chain employs TRBV9 and TRBJ1-3; 7 bases fit TRBD1. V trimming: 0 bases; J trimming: 3 bases; junction bases outside the gene matches: 9. The CDR3 sequence is 17 residues long. The germline CDR1 and CDR2 sequences are SGDLS and YYNGEE. The CDR3 is CASSVGARQGSGNTIYF. In DNA form, the CDR3 reads TGTGCCAGCAGCGTAGGAGCAAGACAGGGTAGTGGAAACACCATATATTTT.

The J gene is TRBJ2-1, the V gene TRBV7-8; 11 nucleotides align to TRBD2. The CDR3 loop spans 17 amino acids. V shed 4 bases, J shed 7 bases, and the junction held 12 bases outside the gene matches. Germline V gene lookup returns CDR1 SGHVS and CDR2 FQNEAQ. This CDR3 is CASSSRLAGGPGNEQFF. CDR3 coding DNA: TGTGCCAGCAGCTCGCGTTTAGCGGGAGGGCCGGGAAATGAGCAGTTCTTC.

This chain connects TRBV27 to TRBJ2-2; D tentatively reads TRBD1 or TRBD2 (5 bases each). V was shortened by 3 bases and J by 0 bases, with 11 bases between the two germline ends. This CDR3 contains 16 residues. CDR1 is MNHEY, CDR2 SMNVEV, per germline (reference sequence). In DNA form, the CDR3 reads TGTGCCAGCAGTTTGGGGGTCAGAGCGAACACCGGGGAGCTGTTTTTT. Translation gives CASSLGVRANTGELFF.

The chain's CDR3 is CSVGGDTNNEQFF. The DNA for the CDR3 is TGCAGCGTTGGGGGGGACACAAACAATGAGCAGTTCTTC. The J gene is TRBJ2-1, the V gene TRBV29-1; possibly TRBD1 or TRBD2 for D (6 bases each). This CDR3 comprises 13 residues. V lost 4 bases, J lost 5 bases, and 12 bases lay in between. Germline V gives CDR1 SQVTM, CDR2 ANQGSEA.

The chain couples TRBV11-2 to TRBJ2-7; D possibly corresponds to TRBD1 (5 bases). V was cut by 0 bases and J by 4 bases, with 10 bases left in between. The CDR3 extends over 14 amino acids. Germline assignment: CDR1 SGHAT and CDR2 FQNNGV. CDR3 sequence reads: CASSLEGQRYEQYF. The CDR3 region has the DNA TGTGCCAGCAGCTTAGAGGGGCAGAGGTACGAGCAGTACTTC.

The chain employs TRBV7-6 and TRBJ2-2; D might be TRBD1 (5 bases). V was clipped by 5 bases and J by 4 bases, with 8 bases between them. The CDR3 length is 13 residues. CDR1 and CDR2 from the germline V gene are SGHVS and FNYEAQ. The CDR3 region is CASSHTGTGELFF. CDR3 sequence (DNA): TGTGCCAGCAGCCATACAGGCACCGGGGAGCTGTTTTTT.

V and J are TRBV11-2 and TRBJ2-7, with D possibly matching TRBD1 (5 bases). Looked up from germline, CDR1 is SGHAT and CDR2 is FQNNGV. The CDR3 contains 15 residues. V lost 4 bases to trimming and J lost 0 bases, with 13 bases between them. The CDR3 sequence: CASSSLDIFSYEQYF. The DNA of the CDR3 is TGTGCCAGCAGCTCCTTGGACATCTTCTCCTACGAGCAGTACTTC.

CDR3 nucleotides: TGTGCCAGCAGCCGGGGACAGGGCTACACTGAAGCTTTCTTT. Translation gives CASSRGQGYTEAFF. J is TRBJ1-1 and V is TRBV7-9; 9 bases agree with TRBD1. This CDR3 is 14 amino acids long. Germline V CDR1 and CDR2: SEHNR, FQNEAQ (reference sequence). J was trimmed by 3 bases and V by 5 bases; bases with no gene match: 4.

Note on this clone: A read error is possible here, since a much larger clone lies one base away. The V call is TRBV6-1, the J call TRBJ2-7; TRBD1 matches at 7 bases. In germline, CDR1 is MNHNS, CDR2 SASEGT. Trimming cost V 6 bases and J 0 bases; bases outside gene matches: 2. The CDR3 has 13 amino acids. The DNA for the CDR3 is TGTGCCAGCAGCAACAGGGGCTCCTACGAGCAGTACTTC. Protein: CASSNRGSYEQYF.

The chain uses TRBV28 and TRBJ2-2, with TRBD2 matching over 7 bases. J gave up 3 bases and V 4 bases, and 8 bases lay outside the gene matches. The CDR3 extends over 16 amino acids. Germline assignment: CDR1 MDHEN and CDR2 SYDVKM. The CDR3: CASSYPAGLDTGELFF. CDR3 DNA sequence: TGTGCCAGCAGTTACCCAGCGGGGCTTGACACCGGGGAGCTGTTTTTT.

This chain links TRBV27 with TRBJ1-5, with 8 bases that match TRBD1. V was pared by 1 base and J by 0 bases, with 14 bases of the junction left unmatched. The CDR3 runs to 20 residues. Per germline, CDR1 MNHEY and CDR2 SMNVEV (reference sequence). This chain's CDR3 is CASSLYYGQGPAYSNQPQHF. The CDR3 coding sequence is TGTGCCAGCAGTTTATATTATGGACAGGGTCCTGCCTATAGCAATCAGCCCCAGCATTTT.

The chain links TRBV7-8 to TRBJ2-5; no clear D. The CDR3 extends over 15 amino acids. Germline V gene sequence: CDR1 SGHVS, CDR2 FQNEAQ. Trimming cost V 5 bases and J 5 bases, with 18 bases left between them. This CDR3 reads CASSEKKALRETQYF. The CDR3 DNA reads TGTGCCAGCAGCGAGAAGAAGGCGTTAAGGGAGACCCAGTACTTC.

This chain connects TRBV15 to TRBJ2-1, with D hard to call. This CDR3 has 15 amino acids. The V end was cut by 0 bases, the J end by 6 bases, with 12 bases between. Per germline, CDR1 LNHNV and CDR2 YYDKDF (reference sequence). CDR3 residues: CATSRDGLDSNEQFF. CDR3 bases: TGTGCCACCAGCAGAGACGGATTAGACTCCAATGAGCAGTTCTTC.

The rearrangement links TRBV6-1 to TRBJ2-3, with TRBD2 matching over 15 bases. The J segment lost 3 bases and the V segment lost 2 bases, leaving 3 bases of the junction unmatched. The length of the CDR3 is 17 residues. Germline V CDR1 and CDR2: MNHNS, SASEGT. In DNA, the CDR3 is TGTGCCAGCAGTGAATGGACTAGCGGGAGGGTGACAGATACGCAGTATTTT. Its translation is CASSEWTSGRVTDTQYF.

The CDR3 DNA is TGTGCCAGCAGCGAAATGGGGGAGACCCAGTACTTC. Its translation is CASSEMGETQYF. J is TRBJ2-5 and V is TRBV6-5, with no clear D. CDR1 and CDR2 (germline): MNHEY, SVGAGI. Between the trimmed V and J ends, which lost 6 bases and 5 bases, there was a span of 10 bases. The CDR3 is 12 amino acids.

The count of this clone is one. The sample contains more than one DNA sequence encoding this CDR3. The rearrangement uses TRBV5-6 and TRBJ2-7, with 7 bases identical to TRBD2. The junction had 2 bases not matched to a gene; V was cut back by 0 bases and J by 2 bases. CDR1 and CDR2 from the germline V gene are SGHDT and YYEEEE. CDR3 length: 14 residues. Here the CDR3 DNA reads TGTGCCAGCAGCTTGGAGGGAGGGCCCTACGAGCAGTACTTC. As protein: CASSLEGGPYEQYF. The whole variable domain, filled in from reference TRBV5-6 and TRBJ2-7, reads DAGVTQSPTHLIKTRGQQVTLRCSPKSGHDTVSWYQQALGQGPQFIFQYYEEEERQRGNFPDRFSGHQFPNYSSELNVNALLLGDSALYLCASSLEGGPYEQYFGPGTRLTVT.

The chain carries TRBV5-4 and TRBJ1-5; D is undetermined. With 7 bases removed from V and 1 base from J, the gap between germline ends came to 12 bases. CDR1 SGHNT and CDR2 YYREEE come from the germline V gene (reference sequence). This CDR3 region has 14 residues. As DNA, the CDR3 is TGTGCCAGCCCCGGACGGTCGAGCAATCAGCCCCAGCATTTT. The encoded protein is CASPGRSSNQPQHF.